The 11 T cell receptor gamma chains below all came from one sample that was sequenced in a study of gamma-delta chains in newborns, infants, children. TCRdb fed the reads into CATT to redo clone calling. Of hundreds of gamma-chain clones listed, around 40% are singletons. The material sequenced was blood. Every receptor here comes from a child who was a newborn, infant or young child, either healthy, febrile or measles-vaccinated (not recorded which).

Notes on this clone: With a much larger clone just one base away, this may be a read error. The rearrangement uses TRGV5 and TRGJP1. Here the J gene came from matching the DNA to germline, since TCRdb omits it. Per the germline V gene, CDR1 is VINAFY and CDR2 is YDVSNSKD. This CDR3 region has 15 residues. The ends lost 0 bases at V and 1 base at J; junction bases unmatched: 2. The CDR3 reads CATWDRPTTGWFKIF. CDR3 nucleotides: TGTGCCACCTGGGACAGGCCTACCACTGGTTGGTTCAAGATATTT.

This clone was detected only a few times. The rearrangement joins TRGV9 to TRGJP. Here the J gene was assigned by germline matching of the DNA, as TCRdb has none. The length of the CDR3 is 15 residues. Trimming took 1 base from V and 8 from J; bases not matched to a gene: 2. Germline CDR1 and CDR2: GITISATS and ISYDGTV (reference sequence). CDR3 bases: TGTGCCTTGTGGGAGGTTAAGTTGGGCAAAAAAATCAAGGTATTT. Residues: CALWEVKLGKKIKVF.

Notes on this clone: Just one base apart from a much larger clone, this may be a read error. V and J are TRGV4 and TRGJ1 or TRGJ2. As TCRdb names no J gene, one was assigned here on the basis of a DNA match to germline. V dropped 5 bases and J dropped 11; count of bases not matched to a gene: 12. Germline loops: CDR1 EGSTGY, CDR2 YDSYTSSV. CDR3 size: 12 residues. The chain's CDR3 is CATWGGGIQKLF. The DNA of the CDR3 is TGTGCCACCTGGGGTGGAGGGATTCAGAAACTCTTT.

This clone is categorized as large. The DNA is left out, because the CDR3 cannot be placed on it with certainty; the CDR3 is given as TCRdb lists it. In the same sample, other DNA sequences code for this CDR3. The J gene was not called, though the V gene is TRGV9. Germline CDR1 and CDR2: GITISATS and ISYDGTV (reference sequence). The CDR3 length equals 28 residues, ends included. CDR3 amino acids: CALWEGRNSLAVEQHLLSQVSIGRIQHF.

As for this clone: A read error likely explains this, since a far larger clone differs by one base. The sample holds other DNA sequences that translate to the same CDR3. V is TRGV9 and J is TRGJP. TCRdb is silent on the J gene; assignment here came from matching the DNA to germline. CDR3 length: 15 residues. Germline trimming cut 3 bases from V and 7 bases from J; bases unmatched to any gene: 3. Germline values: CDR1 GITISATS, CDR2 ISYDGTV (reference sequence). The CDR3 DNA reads TGTGCCTTGTGGGAGCAGGAGTTGGGCAAAAAAATCAAGGTATTT. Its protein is CALWEQELGKKIKVF.

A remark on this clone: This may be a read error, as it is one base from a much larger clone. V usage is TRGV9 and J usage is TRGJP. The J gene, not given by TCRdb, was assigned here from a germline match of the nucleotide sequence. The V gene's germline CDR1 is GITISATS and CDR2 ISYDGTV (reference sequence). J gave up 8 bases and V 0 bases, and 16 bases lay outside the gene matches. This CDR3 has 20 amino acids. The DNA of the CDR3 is TGTGCCTTGTGGGAGGTGCAAGGGGACGACAGAAAGTTGGGCAAAAAAATCAAGGTATTT. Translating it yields CALWEVQGDDRKLGKKIKVF.

CDR3 coding DNA: TGTGCCTTGTGGGAGACAACTCAAGAGTTGGGCAAAAAAATCAAGGTATTT. It codes for CALWETTQELGKKIKVF. The chain employs TRGV9 and TRGJP. Matching the DNA to germline supplied the J gene, which TCRdb does not give. There are 17 residues in the CDR3. The V and J ends lost 3 bases and 4 bases, in that order; junction bases with no gene match: 6. The germline V gene encodes CDR1 GITISATS and CDR2 ISYDGTV (reference sequence).

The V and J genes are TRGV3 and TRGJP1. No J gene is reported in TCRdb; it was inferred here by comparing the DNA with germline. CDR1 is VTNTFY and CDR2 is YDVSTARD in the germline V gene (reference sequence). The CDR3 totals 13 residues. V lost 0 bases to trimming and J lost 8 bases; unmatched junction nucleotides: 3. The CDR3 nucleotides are TGTGCCACCTGGGACAGGGGAGGTTGGTTCAAGATATTT. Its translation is CATWDRGGWFKIF.

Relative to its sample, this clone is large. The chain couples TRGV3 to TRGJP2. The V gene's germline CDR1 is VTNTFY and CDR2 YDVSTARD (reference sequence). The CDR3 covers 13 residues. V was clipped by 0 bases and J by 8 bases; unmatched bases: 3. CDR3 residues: CATWDRRDWIKTF. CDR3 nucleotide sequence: TGTGCCACCTGGGACAGGCGCGATTGGATCAAGACGTTT.

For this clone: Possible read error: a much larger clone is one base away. The CDR3 sequence is CALWEQESGKKIKVF. CDR3 in DNA: TGTGCCTTGTGGGAGCAAGAGTCGGGCAAAAAAATCAAGGTATTT. The chain carries TRGV9 and TRGJP. TCRdb records no J gene; here it was assigned by comparing the DNA to germline. Per the germline V gene, CDR1 is GITISATS and CDR2 is ISYDGTV (reference sequence). This CDR3 spans 15 amino acids.

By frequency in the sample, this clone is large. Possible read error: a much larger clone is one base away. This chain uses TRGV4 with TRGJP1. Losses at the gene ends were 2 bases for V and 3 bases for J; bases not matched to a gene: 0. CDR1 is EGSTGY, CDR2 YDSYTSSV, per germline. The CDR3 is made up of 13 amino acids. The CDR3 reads CATWDATGWFKIF. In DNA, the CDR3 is TGTGCCACCTGGGATGCCACTGGTTGGTTCAAGATATTT.